This T cell receptor beta chain was recorded in a study of blood T cell repertoires in COVID-19. Germline CDR1 and CDR2: LNHNV and YYDKDF (reference sequence). CDR3 length: 16 amino acids. V was cut by 1 base and J by 5 bases, with 17 bases left in between. Researchers sorted participants into cohorts using their self-reported clinical history. TCRdb's table, derived via immunoSEQ multiplex PCR, lists solely in-frame clones and lacks some. The sample consists of 250,000 to 300,000 clones, around 90% of them appearing once. The receptor's source is a woman in her 30s who had recovered from COVID-19. Sequencing was done on a sample of PBMCs or T cells enriched from blood (not recorded which). This chain connects TRBV15 to TRBJ1-1, with TRBD1 as a possible D gene (6 bases). CDR3 nucleotide sequence: TGTGCCACCAGCAGAGCCTCCGGCAGGGGTGGAACTGAAGCTTTCTTT. Amino acids: CATSRASGRGGTEAFF. The full variable domain, completed using reference TRBV15 and TRBJ1-1, is DAMVIQNPRYQVTQFGKPVTLSCSQTLNHNVMYWYQQKSSQAPKLLFHYYDKDFNNEADTPDNFQSRRPNTSFCFLDIRSPGLGDTAMYLCATSRASGRGGTEAFFGQGTRLTVV.